The next 19 T cell receptor beta chains were all read from a single sample in a study of T cells in Graves' hyperthyroidism and ophthalmopathy. The CDR3 regions of TCR beta were amplified from RNA transcripts. The HTBI primer set was used in a first-round RT-PCR of the TCR CDR3. Each CDR3 protein is one row after TCRdb ran MiXCR on the multiplex PCR reads. The sample lists 380,000 or so distinct CDR3 sequences, approximately 19% occurring once. Sample: blood. The receptors stem from a woman aged 18-35 years with Graves' hyperthyroidism.

This clonotype was observed a few times. This chain links TRBV2 with TRBJ2-5; no clear D. The germline V gene encodes CDR1 SNHLY and CDR2 FYNNEI. This CDR3 is built from 13 residues. V dropped 1 base and J dropped 3 bases, with 6 bases sitting between them. The chain's CDR3 is CASSEVLEETQYF. DNA for the CDR3: TGTGCCAGCAGTGAAGTGCTAGAAGAGACCCAGTACTTC.

The chain employs TRBV5-5 and TRBJ1-2; D possibly corresponds to TRBD1 (5 bases). The CDR3 extends over 16 amino acids. Germline CDR1 is SGHKS and CDR2 is YYEKEE (reference sequence). Trimming stripped 2 bases from V and 1 base from J, with 15 bases between. The CDR3 sequence: CASSFEGRSFNYGYTF. In DNA, the CDR3 is TGTGCCAGCAGCTTTGAGGGGAGAAGTTTTAACTATGGCTACACCTTC.

The table lists this clonotype with many counts. This chain links TRBV7-3 with TRBJ2-7; D remains ambiguous. Trimming pared 2 bases from V and 7 bases from J, leaving 18 bases between. Germline V gene sequence: CDR1 SGHTA, CDR2 FQGTGA. The CDR3 has 15 residues. CDR3 in amino acids: CASSLVPGQAAEQYF. The CDR3 coding sequence is TGTGCCAGCAGCTTAGTCCCGGGTCAGGCCGCGGAGCAGTACTTC.

This clonotype was observed many times. The rearrangement joins TRBV20-1 to TRBJ2-7; 7 bases line up with TRBD1. This CDR3 has 15 residues. Germline V gene lookup returns CDR1 DFQATT and CDR2 SNEGSKA (reference sequence). J lost 4 bases, V lost 6 bases, and 15 bases had no gene match. CDR3 nucleotide sequence: TGCAGTGCAAAAGACAGGGCTCCCCTCCGTTACGAGCAGTACTTC. Translation gives CSAKDRAPLRYEQYF.

This clonotype occurred a few times. The CDR3 DNA sequence: TGTGCCAGCTCACCACCAATAATAGTTGGAGGCTACACCTTC. Amino acid sequence: CASSPPIIVGGYTF. This chain links TRBV18 with TRBJ1-2; D ambiguous. This CDR3 contains 14 residues. Germline CDR1 reads KGHSH; CDR2 reads LQKENI. V lost 0 bases to trimming and J lost 8 bases, with 13 bases between them.

This clonotype has at least ten counts. The CDR3 DNA is TGTGCCAGCAGTGACGGCGAGTACACTGAAGCTTTCTTT. This sequence encodes CASSDGEYTEAFF. This chain links TRBV2 with TRBJ1-1; D is unclear. Trimming took off 3 bases at V and 3 bases at J, with 8 bases between the two ends. The germline V gene has CDR1 SNHLY and CDR2 FYNNEI. This CDR3 is 13 amino acids long.

This clonotype was seen many times. In DNA, the CDR3 is TGCAGCGCGGGACTTCTGGCAGGGTCAGGGGAGCTGTTTTTT. This encodes CSAGLLAGSGELFF. The V call is TRBV29-1, the J call TRBJ2-2, with TRBD2 as a possible D gene (6 bases). In germline, CDR1 is SQVTM, CDR2 ANQGSEA. Trimming removed 7 bases from V and 8 bases from J, with 20 bases in between. CDR3 length: 14 residues.

This clonotype was found many times. The chain carries TRBV6-1 and TRBJ2-5, with D tentatively TRBD2 (6 bases). V was pared by 1 base and J by 9 bases, with 18 bases between. Germline loops: CDR1 MNHNS, CDR2 SASEGT. The CDR3 runs to 15 residues. CDR3 DNA: TGTGCCAGCAGTGAAGTGGTCGGGACTTCCTTTCCCCAGTACTTC. Translated, it gives CASSEVVGTSFPQYF.

This clonotype has at least ten counts. The chain couples TRBV7-3 to TRBJ2-7; maybe TRBD2 (6 bases). The CDR3 has 15 residues. Trimming removed 6 bases from V and 1 base from J, with 16 bases in between. Germline loops: CDR1 SGHTA, CDR2 FQGTGA. CDR3 DNA sequence: TGTGCCAGCAGTTATCTCGGGACTTCATCCTACGAGCAGTACTTC. This gives the protein CASSYLGTSSYEQYF.

This clonotype was detected ten times or more. This chain joins TRBV20-1 and TRBJ1-2; the match to TRBD1 covers 7 bases. The CDR3 covers 12 residues. Germline CDR1 DFQATT, CDR2 SNEGSKA (reference sequence). The V gene end was trimmed by 6 bases and the J gene end by 4 bases; junction bases not matched to a gene: 5. The CDR3 DNA is TGCAGTGCCGACAGGGTCGGCTATGGCTACACCTTC. Amino acid sequence: CSADRVGYGYTF.

This clonotype occurred many times. The chain uses TRBV18 and TRBJ1-5; D not certain. The ends were cut back, 1 base at V and 4 bases at J, with 8 bases in the middle. This CDR3 spans 14 amino acids. CDR1 KGHSH and CDR2 LQKENI come from the germline V gene. The CDR3 sequence: CASSPQGKNQPQHF. The CDR3 nucleotides read TGTGCCAGCTCACCACAGGGTAAGAATCAGCCCCAGCATTTT.

This clonotype was counted many times. The chain uses TRBV14 and TRBJ1-3, with D uncertain. Trimming pared 2 bases from V and 8 bases from J, leaving 7 bases between. Germline loops: CDR1 SGHDN, CDR2 FVKESK. The CDR3 is 12 residues long. This chain's CDR3 is CASSQHGDTIYF. The CDR3 DNA is TGTGCCAGCAGCCAACATGGGGACACCATATATTTT.

This clonotype was seen repeatedly, ten times or more. The chain is built from TRBV12-3 or TRBV12-4 and TRBJ1-1, with 7 bases lining up with TRBD1. This CDR3 region has 16 residues. V shed 1 base and J 0 bases; nucleotides not matched to a gene: 5. The CDR3 reads CASSLGGTALNTEAFF. The CDR3 nucleotides are TGTGCCAGCAGTTTAGGGGGGACAGCTCTGAACACTGAAGCTTTCTTT.

This clonotype was recorded at least ten times. The CDR3 region is CASSERAGFSNQPQHF. The CDR3 region has the DNA TGTGCCAGCAGTGAACGGGCAGGCTTTAGCAATCAGCCCCAGCATTTT. J is TRBJ1-5 and V is TRBV6-1; D remains ambiguous. The CDR3 runs 16 residues. V was cut by 2 bases and J by 0 bases, with 11 bases left in between. CDR1 is MNHNS and CDR2 is SASEGT in the germline V gene.

The chain is built from TRBV5-1 and TRBJ2-2; D call uncertain. The CDR3 totals 14 residues. The V gene lost 1 base and the J gene lost 4 bases, with 8 bases spanning the gap. The germline gives CDR1 SGHRS, CDR2 YFSETQ. The CDR3 nucleotides are TGCGCCAGCAGCTTGATTCCGGGCACCGGGGAGCTGTTTTTT. This translates into CASSLIPGTGELFF.

The table lists this clonotype with many counts. This rearrangement joins TRBV5-1 to TRBJ1-1; D not resolved. Germline loops: CDR1 SGHRS, CDR2 YFSETQ. There are 12 residues in the CDR3. V was shortened by 5 bases and J by 5 bases, with 10 bases between the two germline ends. This CDR3 is CASSKPGTEAFF. As DNA, the CDR3 is TGCGCCAGCAGTAAACCGGGGACTGAAGCTTTCTTT. Combining the CDR3 with reference TRBV5-1 and TRBJ1-1 gives the whole variable domain KAGVTQTPRYLIKTRGQQVTLSCSPISGHRSVSWYQQTPGQGLQFLFEYFSETQRNKGNFPGRFSGRQFSNSRSEMNVSTLELGDSALYLCASSKPGTEAFFGQGTRLTVV.

This clonotype was counted many times. The chain joins TRBV28 to TRBJ2-2; possibly TRBD1 for D (6 bases). The germline CDR1 and CDR2 sequences are MDHEN and SYDVKM. V lost 5 bases, J lost 5 bases, and 15 bases lay in between. The CDR3 runs to 15 residues. CDR3 coding DNA: TGTGCCAGCAGTACCTCCGGGACACTGACCGGGGAGCTGTTTTTT. Protein: CASSTSGTLTGELFF.

This clonotype came up many times. The chain uses TRBV5-1 and TRBJ2-5; D might be TRBD1 (6 bases). V dropped 4 bases and J dropped 1 base, with 14 bases sitting between them. The CDR3 sequence is 15 residues long. CDR1 SGHRS and CDR2 YFSETQ come from the germline V gene. The CDR3: CASSPGTIVQETQYF. The CDR3 region has the DNA TGCGCCAGCAGCCCCGGGACAATCGTCCAAGAGACCCAGTACTTC.

The V and J genes are TRBV3-1 and TRBJ2-7; 9 bases map to TRBD2. The J segment lost 3 bases and the V segment lost 2 bases, leaving 5 bases of the junction unmatched. The CDR3 contains 15 residues. Germline CDR1 and CDR2: LGHDT and YNNKEL (reference sequence). CDR3 nucleotides: TGTGCCAGCAGCCAATCTAGCGGGGCCCACTACGAGCAGTACTTC. Protein: CASSQSSGAHYEQYF.